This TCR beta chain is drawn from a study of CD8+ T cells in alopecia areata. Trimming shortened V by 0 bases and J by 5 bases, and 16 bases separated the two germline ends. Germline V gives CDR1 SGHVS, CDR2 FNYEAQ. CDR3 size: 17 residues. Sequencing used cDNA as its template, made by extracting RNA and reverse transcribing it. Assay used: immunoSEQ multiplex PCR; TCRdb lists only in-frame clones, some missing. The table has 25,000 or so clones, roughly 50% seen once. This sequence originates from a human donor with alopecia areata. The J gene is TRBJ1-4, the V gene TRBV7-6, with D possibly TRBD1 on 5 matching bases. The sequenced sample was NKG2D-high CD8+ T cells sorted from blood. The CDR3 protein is CASSLARSSGWNEKLFF. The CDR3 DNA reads TGTGCCAGCAGCTTAGCGCGGTCGTCAGGGTGGAATGAAAAACTGTTTTTT.